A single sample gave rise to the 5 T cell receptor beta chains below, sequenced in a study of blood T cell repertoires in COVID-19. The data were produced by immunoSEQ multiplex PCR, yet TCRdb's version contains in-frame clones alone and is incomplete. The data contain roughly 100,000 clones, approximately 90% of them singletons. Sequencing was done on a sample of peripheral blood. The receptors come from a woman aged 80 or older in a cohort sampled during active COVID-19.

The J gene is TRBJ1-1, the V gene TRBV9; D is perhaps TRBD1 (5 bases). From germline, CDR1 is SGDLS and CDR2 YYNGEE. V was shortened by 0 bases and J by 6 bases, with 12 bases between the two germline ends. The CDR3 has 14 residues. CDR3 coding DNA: TGTGCCAGCAGCGTAGAACATGGGGCCTCTGAAGCTTTCTTT. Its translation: CASSVEHGASEAFF.

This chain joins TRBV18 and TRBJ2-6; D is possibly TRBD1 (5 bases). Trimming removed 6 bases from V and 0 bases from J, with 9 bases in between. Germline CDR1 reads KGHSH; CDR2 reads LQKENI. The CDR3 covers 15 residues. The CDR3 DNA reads TGTGCCAGCTCCCCAGACAGCTCTGGGGCCAACGTCCTGACTTTC. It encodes CASSPDSSGANVLTF.

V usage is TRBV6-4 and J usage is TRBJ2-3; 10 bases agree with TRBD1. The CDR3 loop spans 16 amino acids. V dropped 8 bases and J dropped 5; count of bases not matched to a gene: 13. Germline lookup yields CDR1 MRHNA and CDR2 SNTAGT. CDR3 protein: CASSPSGTGARDTQYF. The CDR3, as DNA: TGTGCCAGCTCACCCTCCGGGACAGGGGCCAGAGATACGCAGTATTTT.

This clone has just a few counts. CDR3 coding DNA: TGTGCCAGTACCTCCGCCCGGCGGGGCGAGCCCCTCCACTTT. Encoded protein: CASTSARRGEPLHF. The rearrangement joins TRBV19 to TRBJ1-6; tentatively, D is TRBD1 (5 bases). In germline, CDR1 is LNHDA, CDR2 SQIVND (reference sequence). The CDR3 sequence is 14 residues long. Trimming stripped 7 bases from V and 13 bases from J, with 20 bases between. Using reference TRBV19 and TRBJ1-6 for the parts outside the CDR3, the full variable domain is DGGITQSPKYLFRKEGQNVTLSCEQNLNHDAMYWYRQDPGQGLRLIYYSQIVNDFQKGDIAEGYSVSREKKESFPLTVTSAQKNPTAFYLCASTSARRGEPLHFGNGTRLTVT.

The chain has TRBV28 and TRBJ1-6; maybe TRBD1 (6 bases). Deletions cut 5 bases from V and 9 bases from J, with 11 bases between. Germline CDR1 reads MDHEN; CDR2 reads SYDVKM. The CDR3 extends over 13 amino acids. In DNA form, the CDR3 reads TGTGCCAGCAGTCGGGACACCTCTTCACCCCTCCACTTT. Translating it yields CASSRDTSSPLHF. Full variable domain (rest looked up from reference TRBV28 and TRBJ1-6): DVKVTQSSRYLVKRTGEKVFLECVQDMDHENMFWYRQDPGLGLRLIYFSYDVKMKEKGDIPEGYSVSREKKERFSLILESASTNQTSMYLCASSRDTSSPLHFGNGTRLTVT.